Sequencing of this T cell receptor beta chain was carried out in a study of vaccination effects on CD4 cells after COVID-19 (dated by TCRdb to between 2020 and 2023). In terms of the full investigation: Post-vaccine samples across the study were collected a median of 72 days after the second dose, with a range of 14 to 241. Cultures from other donors in the study were sequenced with the Oncomine TCR Beta short-read assay on an Illumina iSeq 100. A total of 10 COVID-19 convalescent patients and a few SARS-CoV-2-naive healthy vaccine recipients were included in the full study. SARS-CoV-2 spike-specific CD4+ TCR repertoires from before and after mRNA vaccination were compared in COVID-19 convalescent patients and in infection-naive vaccine recipients. What the authors observed across the whole study: In healthy vaccine recipients, vaccine-induced clones were almost all SARS-CoV-2 mono-reactive, with only 1 of 255 cross-reactive with common cold coronaviruses. The study was limited by a small number of convalescent patients and lacked early post-infection timepoints. Marked clonal contraction was observed in both infection-induced and vaccine-induced clones at late post-vaccination timepoints, consistent with waning T cell responses.

Comment on this clone: The antigen it binds to is not known. No clone much larger than this one lies a single base away; base qualities are absent.

Receptor amplification or capture employed the immunoSEQ multiplex PCR assay. DNA from the CD4+ T cells that had been cultured and isolated underwent TCR beta CDR3 sequencing. The study's processing was this. The analysis removed non-productive TCR sequences, trimmed reads to the CDR3 region, and retained only CDR3s that were 7 or more amino acids long. The MANAFEST web app was used to pick out antigen-specific clonotypes by comparing their expansion in peptide wells with that in reference cultures. Positive clones required FDR<0.05 expansion versus reference and all other wells, odds ratio above 5, and frequency above 0.1% in two replicate wells. Cross-reactive clonotypes were defined as significantly expanded in SARS-CoV-2 spike wells and in at least one common cold coronavirus spike condition. CDR3 similarity was assessed by Levenshtein distance with the stringdist R package, and unrooted trees were built with ape in R 3.6.1. This immuneACCESS table, as held by TCRdb, lists in-frame sequences with V and J called but not all clones. Of the missing ones, under half trace to an unresolved V gene in checked studies; the others have no known cause. That table gives V, J and clone size, and the DNA gave D and trimming. This sample has 21,000 or so clones in its table, and 70% to 80% of those were observed once. The leading ten clones occupy around a tenth of the sample.

V is shortened by 0 bases, J by 8 bases, and the region joining them spans 13 bases. The germline V gene specifies MNHEY as CDR1 and SVGAGI as CDR2. The CDR3 has 15 amino acids, counting the end cysteine and phenylalanine. Just CDR3 DNA is preserved here, 45 bases in frame from base 1. In the ViraFEST assay, PBMC were stimulated with viral peptide pools, and antigen-specific CD4+ T cell clonotypes were then identified by expansion using TCR sequencing. After around 10 days of culture, CD4+ T cells were isolated with the EasySep CD4+ T cell isolation kit. Participants received two doses of either the BNT162b2 or the mRNA-1273 mRNA SARS-CoV-2 vaccine. None of the healthy vaccine recipients had a prior SARS-CoV-2 infection, which was confirmed by nucleocapsid antibody tests that came back negative both before and after vaccination. A few million PBMC per well were cultured with approximately 10 ug/ml peptides in IMDM containing roughly 5% human AB serum, approximately 9.1 IU/ml IL-2 and gentamicin. On days 3 and 7, half of the culture medium was replaced with fresh IL-2-containing medium. Unless otherwise noted, each peptide stimulation condition was cultured in triplicate wells. Using Ficoll-Paque Plus gradient centrifugation, PBMC were separated from whole blood and then either used fresh or cryopreserved at -140C. The overlapping peptide pools covered the spike proteins of SARS-CoV-2 as well as those of the common cold coronaviruses HCoV-NL63, HCoV-OC43 and HCoV-229E. Genomic DNA was extracted from cultured CD4+ T cells with the QIAamp micro DNA kit.

The clonotype originates from a human donor who received a COVID-19 vaccine. The specimen was CD4+ T cells from PBMCs cultured with HCoV-229E spike peptides, collected after COVID-19 vaccination. The sample's cell subset or site label, in plain terms: HCoV-229E spike overlapping peptide pool stimulation. This chain joins TRBV6-5 to TRBJ1-4; the D segment could be TRBD1, given 5 matching bases. The nucleotide sequence reads as follows: TGTGCCAGCAGTTACTCCGGCTATTCAGGGGAAAAACTGTTTTTT. This gives the protein CASSYSGYSGEKLFF.